The next 8 T cell receptor beta chains were all read from a single sample in a study of CD8 T cells in Susac syndrome. RNA amounts of about 0.45 to 1 ug underwent reverse transcription with random hexamers. TCRdb redid the calling of the immunoSEQ multiplex PCR reads with MiXCR, one entry per CDR3 protein. The sample contains under 300,000 distinct CDR3 sequences, 90% to 97% of which appear only once. The sample taken for sequencing was CD4+ T cells from PBMCs. These receptors all come from a human donor with Susac syndrome.

V is TRBV5-1 and J is TRBJ1-5; 10 bases are a match to TRBD1. Looked up from germline, CDR1 is SGHRS and CDR2 is YFSETQ. V lost 4 bases to trimming and J lost 5 bases; unmatched junction nucleotides: 9. The CDR3 runs to 16 residues. The CDR3 sequence is CASSLTGTGVDQPQHF. The CDR3 DNA sequence: TGCGCCAGCAGCCTTACCGGGACAGGGGTCGATCAGCCCCAGCATTTT.

This clonotype was counted a few times. The genes are TRBV18 and TRBJ2-5; 7 bases map to TRBD1. The CDR3 covers 13 residues. Germline assignment: CDR1 KGHSH and CDR2 LQKENI. The trim removed 6 bases at V and 5 bases at J, leaving 6 bases unmatched. CDR3 sequence: CASSRTGGETQYF. Written as DNA, the CDR3 is TGTGCCAGCTCGCGGACAGGTGGGGAGACCCAGTACTTC.

The rearrangement links TRBV29-1 to TRBJ1-5; D gene uncertain. Per germline, CDR1 SQVTM and CDR2 ANQGSEA. The CDR3 loop spans 14 amino acids. The V gene lost 4 bases and the J gene lost 2 bases, with 12 bases spanning the gap. The CDR3: CSVAPGRGNQPQHF. Written as DNA, the CDR3 is TGCAGCGTTGCCCCGGGTAGGGGCAATCAGCCCCAGCATTTT.

This sequence joins TRBV12-3 or TRBV12-4 and TRBJ1-2; 9 bases are shared with TRBD1. This CDR3 is 14 amino acids long. With 3 bases clipped from V and 10 bases from J, the junction kept 9 bases outside the gene matches. Here the CDR3 reads CASSFLGQGRYYTF. For the CDR3, the DNA is TGTGCCAGCAGTTTTCTGGGACAGGGAAGGTACTACACCTTC.

V gene TRBV7-2 combines with J gene TRBJ2-7; the D call may be TRBD1 or TRBD2 (5 bases each). Germline CDR1 and CDR2: SGHTA and FQGNSA. Deletions cut 5 bases from V and 5 bases from J, with 16 bases between. There are 14 residues in the CDR3. The CDR3: CASSPGPGKNEQYF. In nucleotides, the CDR3 is TGTGCCAGCAGCCCAGGGCCGGGGAAGAACGAGCAGTACTTC.

The rearrangement uses TRBV15 and TRBJ2-4; the D is unclear. In germline, CDR1 is LNHNV, CDR2 YYDKDF (reference sequence). CDR3 length: 13 residues. The ends were cut back, 5 bases at V and 9 bases at J, with 14 bases in the middle. Written as DNA, the CDR3 is TGTGCCACCAGCCCAGGATACATCGGCATTCAGTACTTC. Translating it yields CATSPGYIGIQYF.

CDR3 region: CASSPQGGHLTDTQYF. CDR3 bases: TGTGCCAGCTCACCACAGGGAGGCCATCTCACAGATACGCAGTATTTT. The chain combines TRBV18 with TRBJ2-3, with a possible D match to TRBD2 (6 bases). This CDR3 region has 16 residues. V lost 1 base, J lost 2 bases, and 13 bases lay in between. CDR1 and CDR2 (germline): KGHSH, LQKENI.

The CDR3 here is CASSVGQAGEHEQYF. The CDR3 DNA reads TGTGCCAGCAGCGTAGGTCAAGCGGGGGAACACGAGCAGTACTTC. The V gene is TRBV9, the J gene TRBJ2-7; 8 bases line up with TRBD2. The CDR3 has 15 residues. The junction had 7 bases not matched to a gene; V was cut back by 0 bases and J by 5 bases. Germline assignment: CDR1 SGDLS and CDR2 YYNGEE.